Following are 32 T cell receptor beta chains from one sample sequenced in a study of shared clonotypes between healthy human individuals. Terminally differentiated effector memory CD45RA+ cells were excluded from the naive CD8 cells, which were CD45RO-negative and positively selected for CCR7. The method was immunoSEQ multiplex PCR; TCRdb's version includes in-frame clones alone and lacks a portion of them. The sample comprises about 2 million clones, just under 95% of which are singletons, and around 1% rests with the top ten. Sequencing was performed on naive CD8+ T cells sorted from blood. These receptors were taken from a young man in good health.

The CDR3 is CASSLMGGDNTEAFF. The CDR3 DNA sequence: TGCGCCAGCAGCCTGATGGGTGGGGATAACACTGAAGCTTTCTTT. This chain uses TRBV5-1 with TRBJ1-1; D gene ambiguous. CDR1 SGHRS and CDR2 YFSETQ come from the germline V gene. The CDR3 has 15 amino acids. Trimming took off 4 bases at V and 2 bases at J, with 15 bases between the two ends.

The chain combines TRBV7-2 with TRBJ2-2; 12 nucleotides match TRBD2. Germline CDR1 is SGHTA and CDR2 is FQGNSA. The V segment lost 1 base and the J segment 6 bases; nucleotides outside the gene matches: 6. The CDR3 spans 17 residues. The CDR3 DNA follows: TGTGCCAGCAGCTTAGTACTAGCGGGAGGTTTGTCCGGGGAGCTGTTTTTT. It translates to CASSLVLAGGLSGELFF.

The chain carries TRBV6-6 and TRBJ2-3, with D maybe TRBD2 (6 bases). Trimming shortened V by 6 bases and J by 2 bases, and 18 bases separated the two germline ends. This CDR3 has 16 residues. The V gene's germline CDR1 is MNHNY and CDR2 SVGAGI (reference sequence). The CDR3 DNA reads TGTGCCAGCAGATATCTATTAGGGACTTACACAGATACGCAGTATTTT. As protein: CASRYLLGTYTDTQYF.

The chain employs TRBV7-9 and TRBJ2-1, with D possibly matching TRBD1 (6 bases). Per germline, CDR1 SEHNR and CDR2 FQNEAQ (reference sequence). This CDR3 is 15 amino acids long. Trimming cost V 6 bases and J 5 bases, with 17 bases left between them. CDR3 residues: CASSHGRGVDNEQFF. CDR3 coding DNA: TGTGCCAGCAGTCATGGCAGGGGAGTTGACAATGAGCAGTTCTTC.

About this clone: Other DNA sequences in this specimen translate into the identical CDR3. The J gene is TRBJ1-1, the V gene TRBV6-5; TRBD1 might be the D (5 bases). The CDR3 loop spans 15 amino acids. Trimming left V 2 bases short and J 2 bases short, with 12 bases between. Germline CDR1 and CDR2: MNHEY and SVGAGI. CDR3 DNA sequence: TGTGCCAGCAGTTACGAGCAGGGTGGAAACACTGAAGCTTTCTTT. Translated, it gives CASSYEQGGNTEAFF.

This chain joins TRBV7-6 and TRBJ2-5, with D tentatively TRBD1 or TRBD2 (6 bases each). CDR3 size: 14 residues. CDR1 and CDR2 (germline): SGHVS, FNYEAQ. V was clipped by 2 bases and J by 2 bases, with 9 bases between them. CDR3 in DNA: TGTGCCAGCAGCTTAACAGGGACTCAAGAGACCCAGTACTTC. Translating it yields CASSLTGTQETQYF.

The rearrangement links TRBV4-3 to TRBJ2-4; D possibly corresponds to TRBD2 (6 bases). Germline CDR1 is LGHNA and CDR2 is YSLEER. Trimming took off 1 base at V and 8 bases at J, with 15 bases between the two ends. The CDR3 is 15 residues long. The CDR3 nucleotides read TGCGCCAGCAGCCAAGGGGCTCCCGCTAGCGACATTCAGTACTTC. Amino acids: CASSQGAPASDIQYF.

This clone was detected once. Distinct nucleotide sequences in the sample also encode this CDR3. The J gene is TRBJ2-7, the V gene TRBV7-2; D may correspond to TRBD1 or TRBD2 (5 bases each). The germline CDR1 and CDR2 sequences are SGHTA and FQGNSA. V lost 3 bases, J lost 0 bases, and 9 bases lay in between. The CDR3 runs to 14 residues. In nucleotides, the CDR3 is TGTGCCAGCAGCTTCCGGGGCCCCTCCTACGAGCAGTACTTC. Residues: CASSFRGPSYEQYF. Combining the CDR3 with reference TRBV7-2 and TRBJ2-7 gives the whole variable domain GAGVSQSPSNKVTEKGKDVELRCDPISGHTALYWYRQSLGQGLEFLIYFQGNSAPDKSGLPSDRFSAERTGGSVSTLTIQRTQQEDSAVYLCASSFRGPSYEQYFGPGTRLTVT.

This sequence joins TRBV7-9 and TRBJ1-2, with D possibly being TRBD1 (5 bases). Germline CDR1 and CDR2: SEHNR and FQNEAQ (reference sequence). The CDR3 covers 14 residues. V dropped 5 bases and J dropped 4 bases, with 14 bases sitting between them. The CDR3 DNA is TGTGCCAGCAGCCCCACAGGTGATCTCTATGGCTACACCTTC. Translating it yields CASSPTGDLYGYTF. Based on the CDR3 plus reference TRBV7-9 and TRBJ1-2, the full variable domain is DTGVSQNPRHKITKRGQNVTFRCDPISEHNRLYWYRQTLGQGPEFLTYFQNEAQLEKSRLLSDRFSAERPKGSFSTLEIQRTEQGDSAMYLCASSPTGDLYGYTFGSGTRLTVV.

CDR3 protein: CASSLSRYEQYF. The DNA for the CDR3 is TGTGCCAGCAGCTTATCTCGCTACGAGCAGTACTTC. J is TRBJ2-7 and V is TRBV7-8, with D uncertain. Trimming left V 2 bases short and J 3 bases short, with 5 bases between. Germline values: CDR1 SGHVS, CDR2 FQNEAQ. The length of the CDR3 is 12 residues.

This chain uses TRBV5-1 with TRBJ2-3, with 11 bases fitting TRBD2. There are 18 residues in the CDR3. J gave up 3 bases and V 0 bases, and 9 bases lay outside the gene matches. Germline V CDR1 and CDR2: SGHRS, YFSETQ. In nucleotides, the CDR3 is TGCGCCAGCAGCTTGGCCAGCTCCGGGACTAGCGGTACAGATACGCAGTATTTT. It codes for CASSLASSGTSGTDTQYF.

This clone was seen only once. The chain employs TRBV13 and TRBJ2-3, with D perhaps matching TRBD1 (5 bases). This CDR3 region has 15 residues. Trimming left V 1 base short and J 2 bases short, with 10 bases between. Germline values: CDR1 PRHDT, CDR2 FYEKMQ (reference sequence). CDR3 in amino acids: CASSLAQGATDTQYF. The CDR3 bases are TGTGCCAGCAGCTTAGCCCAAGGGGCCACAGATACGCAGTATTTT.

This chain uses TRBV11-2 with TRBJ2-1; no clear D gene. The CDR3 loop spans 14 amino acids. The ends were cut back, 1 base at V and 1 base at J, with 5 bases in the middle. Germline V lookup: CDR1 SGHAT, CDR2 FQNNGV. CDR3 sequence: CASSLGISYNEQFF. The CDR3 DNA sequence: TGTGCCAGCAGCTTAGGAATTTCCTACAATGAGCAGTTCTTC.

The V gene is TRBV6-6, the J gene TRBJ1-2; D unclear. The CDR3 has 14 residues. CDR1 is MNHNY, CDR2 SVGAGI, per germline (reference sequence). V was pared by 5 bases and J by 4 bases, with 14 bases between. CDR3 loop: CASSPRTDFYGYTF. CDR3 coding DNA: TGTGCCAGCAGTCCCCGGACGGATTTCTATGGCTACACCTTC.

The CDR3 coding sequence is TGTGCCAGCAGCTTAGCCGCGGGACTAGCCCCCTACGAGCAGTACTTC. Translation gives CASSLAAGLAPYEQYF. This chain links TRBV13 with TRBJ2-7; 9 bases agree with TRBD2. The junction had 6 bases not matched to a gene; V was cut back by 1 base and J by 2 bases. The germline gives CDR1 PRHDT, CDR2 FYEKMQ (reference sequence). The CDR3 runs 16 residues.

The chain links TRBV6-1 to TRBJ1-5, with D unclear. V gave up 1 base and J gave up 7 bases, with 17 bases separating them. Germline V gene sequence: CDR1 MNHNS, CDR2 SASEGT. The CDR3 covers 16 residues. The CDR3 protein is CASSEGLGNQRQPQHF. The CDR3, as DNA: TGTGCCAGCAGTGAAGGCTTGGGGAATCAGAGGCAGCCCCAGCATTTT.

The chain has TRBV9 and TRBJ2-1; D is perhaps TRBD1 or TRBD2 (6 bases each). This CDR3 has 17 residues. Trimming left V 2 bases short and J 3 bases short, with 18 bases between. The germline gives CDR1 SGDLS, CDR2 YYNGEE. The CDR3 is CASSVWGAINFYNEQFF. The CDR3 coding sequence is TGTGCCAGCAGCGTTTGGGGGGCAATAAATTTCTACAATGAGCAGTTCTTC.

V gene TRBV11-3 combines with J gene TRBJ2-7, with D possibly being TRBD1 (6 bases). V lost 5 bases and J lost 1, with 9 bases in between. Looked up from germline, CDR1 is SGHNT and CDR2 is YENEEA. This CDR3 region has 13 residues. CDR3 residues: CASSGDKSYEQYF. The CDR3 DNA follows: TGTGCCAGCAGCGGGGACAAGTCCTACGAGCAGTACTTC.

V is TRBV7-9 and J is TRBJ1-1, with D unclear. Germline V gives CDR1 SEHNR, CDR2 FQNEAQ (reference sequence). This CDR3 has 9 residues. Trimming removed 8 bases from V and 7 bases from J, with 5 bases in between. The CDR3 DNA follows: TGTGCCAGCGGAGATGAAGCTTTCTTT. Translating it yields CASGDEAFF.

The chain uses TRBV5-5 and TRBJ2-7; 8 positions agree with TRBD1. Germline values: CDR1 SGHKS, CDR2 YYEKEE (reference sequence). V dropped 1 base and J dropped 2; count of bases not matched to a gene: 8. The CDR3 is 16 residues long. CDR3 region: CASSLMGQGAAYEQYF. The CDR3 DNA reads as TGTGCCAGCAGCTTGATGGGGCAGGGGGCCGCCTACGAGCAGTACTTC.

This sequence joins TRBV13 and TRBJ2-1, with 8 positions matching TRBD1. The V gene end was trimmed by 2 bases and the J gene end by 8 bases; junction bases not matched to a gene: 8. The CDR3 spans 15 residues. Germline V lookup: CDR1 PRHDT, CDR2 FYEKMQ (reference sequence). The CDR3 coding sequence is TGTGCCAGCAGCTTATCGGGACAGGTAACGGATGAGCAGTTCTTC. This encodes CASSLSGQVTDEQFF.

This chain joins TRBV9 and TRBJ2-1; D gene ambiguous. The V gene's germline CDR1 is SGDLS and CDR2 YYNGEE. The V and J ends lost 4 bases and 5 bases respectively, with 22 bases between them. CDR3 length: 17 residues. Here the CDR3 reads CASSPSATLQKDNEQFF. DNA of the CDR3: TGTGCCAGCAGCCCCTCAGCCACACTTCAAAAAGACAATGAGCAGTTCTTC.

The chain uses TRBV11-3 and TRBJ1-5; possible D gene TRBD1, 6 bases. Trimming shortened V by 4 bases and J by 3 bases, and 16 bases separated the two germline ends. CDR1 is SGHNT and CDR2 is YENEEA in the germline V gene. There are 16 residues in the CDR3. CDR3 nucleotide sequence: TGTGCCAGCAGCTCTCTGAATGACAGGAACAATCAGCCCCAGCATTTT. This codes for CASSSLNDRNNQPQHF.

This clone was recorded once. V usage is TRBV4-1 and J usage is TRBJ2-5; TRBD2 aligns across 7 bases. Germline V lookup: CDR1 MGHRA, CDR2 YSYEKL. The CDR3 is made up of 17 amino acids. V dropped 4 bases and J dropped 1; count of bases not matched to a gene: 12. This CDR3 reads CASSLPRGREGQETQYF. The CDR3, as DNA: TGCGCCAGCAGCCTACCACGGGGCAGGGAGGGCCAAGAGACCCAGTACTTC.

The gene calls are TRBV5-4 and TRBJ2-2; D assignment may be TRBD1 or TRBD2 (5 bases each). The V end was cut by 0 bases, the J end by 5 bases, with 11 bases between. Germline loops: CDR1 SGHNT, CDR2 YYREEE (reference sequence). There are 15 residues in the CDR3. CDR3: CASSLGREGTGELFF. The CDR3 region has the DNA TGTGCCAGCAGCTTGGGACGTGAGGGGACCGGGGAGCTGTTTTTT.

The chain combines TRBV28 with TRBJ2-7; 8 nucleotides match TRBD1. CDR3 length equals 16 residues. Germline CDR1 MDHEN, CDR2 SYDVKM. Germline trimming cut 5 bases from V and 5 bases from J; bases unmatched to any gene: 14. CDR3 sequence: CASSVIGGTGGDEQYF. The CDR3 nucleotides read TGTGCCAGCAGTGTGATTGGAGGGACAGGCGGGGACGAGCAGTACTTC.

The genes are TRBV30 and TRBJ2-7, with 8 nucleotides matching TRBD2. The ends lost 4 bases at V and 5 bases at J; junction bases unmatched: 10. This CDR3 is built from 14 residues. The germline CDR1 and CDR2 sequences are GTSNPN and SVGIG (reference sequence). The CDR3 loop is CAWNLAGGEDEQYF. The DNA of the CDR3 is TGTGCCTGGAACTTGGCGGGGGGCGAGGACGAGCAGTACTTC.

The chain has TRBV27 and TRBJ2-2, with D perhaps matching TRBD1 or TRBD2 (6 bases each). This CDR3 region has 14 residues. Germline assignment: CDR1 MNHEY and CDR2 SMNVEV (reference sequence). Trimming removed 2 bases from V and 6 bases from J, with 10 bases in between. The CDR3 loop reads CASSLEGGSGELFF. CDR3 coding DNA: TGTGCCAGCAGTTTAGAGGGGGGATCCGGGGAGCTGTTTTTT.

J is TRBJ1-3 and V is TRBV7-9; 7 nucleotides align to TRBD1. This CDR3 has 15 residues. Germline assignment: CDR1 SEHNR and CDR2 FQNEAQ (reference sequence). V was pared by 4 bases and J by 0 bases, with 3 bases of the junction left unmatched. The CDR3 bases are TGTGCCAGCAGCTCCCGGACAGGCTCTGGAAACACCATATATTTT. Protein: CASSSRTGSGNTIYF.

This clone was seen a single time. CDR3 nucleotides: TGCGCCAGCAGCTTGGCCTTAGTTAGCACAGATACGCAGTATTTT. It translates to CASSLALVSTDTQYF. The rearrangement uses TRBV5-1 and TRBJ2-3; D remains ambiguous. Germline lookup yields CDR1 SGHRS and CDR2 YFSETQ. Trimming left V 0 bases short and J 0 bases short, with 8 bases between. CDR3 length: 15 amino acids.

As for this clone: This same CDR3 is encoded by further DNA sequences in the sample. V is TRBV5-6 and J is TRBJ1-4; maybe TRBD1 (5 bases). This CDR3 has 14 residues. The germline V gene encodes CDR1 SGHDT and CDR2 YYEEEE. The V gene lost 0 bases and the J gene lost 6 bases, with 9 bases spanning the gap. CDR3 residues: CASSLAPRDEKLFF. The CDR3 region has the DNA TGTGCCAGCAGCTTGGCCCCCAGGGATGAAAAACTGTTTTTT.

This chain links TRBV9 with TRBJ1-1; a weak D match, TRBD1 (5 bases). CDR3 length: 16 residues. V was trimmed by 2 bases and J by 0 bases, leaving 14 bases between them. CDR1 is SGDLS, CDR2 YYNGEE, per germline. This CDR3 reads CASSVYMGLVNTEAFF. In DNA, the CDR3 is TGTGCCAGCAGCGTCTATATGGGGCTGGTGAACACTGAAGCTTTCTTT.